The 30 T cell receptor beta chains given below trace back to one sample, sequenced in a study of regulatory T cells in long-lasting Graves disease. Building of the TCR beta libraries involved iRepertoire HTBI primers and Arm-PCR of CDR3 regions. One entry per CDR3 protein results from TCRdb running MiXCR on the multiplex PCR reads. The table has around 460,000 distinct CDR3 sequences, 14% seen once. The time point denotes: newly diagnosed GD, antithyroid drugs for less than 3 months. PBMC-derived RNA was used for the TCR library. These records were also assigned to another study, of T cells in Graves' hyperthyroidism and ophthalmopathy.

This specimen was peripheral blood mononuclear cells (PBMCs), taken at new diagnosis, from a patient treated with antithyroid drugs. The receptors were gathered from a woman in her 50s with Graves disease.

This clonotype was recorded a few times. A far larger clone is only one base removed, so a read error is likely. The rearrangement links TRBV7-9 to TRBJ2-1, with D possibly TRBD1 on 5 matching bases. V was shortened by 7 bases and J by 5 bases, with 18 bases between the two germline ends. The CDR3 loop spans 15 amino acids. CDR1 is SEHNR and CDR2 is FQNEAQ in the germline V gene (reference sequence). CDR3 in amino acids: CASTEGAGPHNEQFF. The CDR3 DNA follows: TGTGCCAGCACTGAAGGGGCAGGGCCACACAATGAGCAGTTCTTC.

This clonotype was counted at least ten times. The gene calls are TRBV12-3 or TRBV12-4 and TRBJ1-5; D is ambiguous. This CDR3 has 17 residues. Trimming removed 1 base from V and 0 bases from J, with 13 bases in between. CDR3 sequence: CASSLVAGPYSNQPQHF. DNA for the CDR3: TGTGCCAGCAGTTTAGTAGCAGGCCCTTATAGCAATCAGCCCCAGCATTTT.

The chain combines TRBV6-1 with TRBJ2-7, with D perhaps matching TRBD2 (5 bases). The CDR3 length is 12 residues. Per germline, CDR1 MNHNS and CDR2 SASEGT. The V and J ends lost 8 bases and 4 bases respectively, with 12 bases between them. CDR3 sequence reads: CASVGSAYEQYF. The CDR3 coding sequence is TGTGCCAGCGTTGGGAGTGCGTACGAGCAGTACTTC.

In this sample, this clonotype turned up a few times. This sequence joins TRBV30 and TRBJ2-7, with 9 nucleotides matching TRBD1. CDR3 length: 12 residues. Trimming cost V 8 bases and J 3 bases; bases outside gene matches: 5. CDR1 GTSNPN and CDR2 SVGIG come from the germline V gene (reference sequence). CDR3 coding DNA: TGTGCCGCGGGACAGGGAGGCTACGAGCAGTACTTC. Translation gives CAAGQGGYEQYF.

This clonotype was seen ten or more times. The CDR3 loop reads CASYRASGNSTDTQYF. The CDR3 region has the DNA TGTGCCAGCTATAGGGCTAGCGGAAACTCCACAGATACGCAGTATTTT. V gene TRBV2 combines with J gene TRBJ2-3; 7 bases match TRBD2. Germline CDR1 and CDR2: SNHLY and FYNNEI. V lost 8 bases to trimming and J lost 2 bases; unmatched junction nucleotides: 13. The CDR3 is 16 amino acids.

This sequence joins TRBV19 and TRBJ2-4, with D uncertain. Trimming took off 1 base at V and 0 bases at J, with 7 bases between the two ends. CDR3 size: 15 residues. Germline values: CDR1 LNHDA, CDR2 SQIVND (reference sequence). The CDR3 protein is CASSIVGEAKNIQYF. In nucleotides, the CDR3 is TGTGCCAGTAGTATAGTTGGTGAAGCCAAAAACATTCAGTACTTC.

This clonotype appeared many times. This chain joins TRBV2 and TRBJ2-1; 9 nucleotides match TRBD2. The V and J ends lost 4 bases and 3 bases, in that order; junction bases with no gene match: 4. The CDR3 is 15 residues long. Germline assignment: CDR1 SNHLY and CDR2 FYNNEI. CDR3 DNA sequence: TGTGCCAGCAGTGGAGCGGGGGGTGACTACAATGAGCAGTTCTTC. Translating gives CASSGAGGDYNEQFF.

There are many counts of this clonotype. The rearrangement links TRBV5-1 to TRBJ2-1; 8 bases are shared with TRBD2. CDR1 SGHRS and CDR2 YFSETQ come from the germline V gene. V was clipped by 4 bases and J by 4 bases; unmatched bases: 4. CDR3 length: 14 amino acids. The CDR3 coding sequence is TGCGCCAGCAGCGTTAGCGGGATGTACAATGAGCAGTTCTTC. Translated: CASSVSGMYNEQFF.

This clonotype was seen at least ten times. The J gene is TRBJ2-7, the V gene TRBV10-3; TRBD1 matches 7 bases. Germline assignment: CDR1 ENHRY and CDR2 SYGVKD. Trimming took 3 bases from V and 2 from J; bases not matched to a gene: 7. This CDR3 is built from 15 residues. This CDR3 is CAISDSGTAAYEQYF. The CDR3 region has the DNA TGTGCCATCAGTGACTCCGGGACAGCCGCCTACGAGCAGTACTTC.

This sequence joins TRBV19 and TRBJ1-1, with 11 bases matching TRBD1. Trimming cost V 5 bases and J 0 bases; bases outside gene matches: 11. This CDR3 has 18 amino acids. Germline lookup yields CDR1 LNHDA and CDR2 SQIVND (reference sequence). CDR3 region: CASSSEDRGPTLNTEAFF. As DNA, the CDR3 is TGTGCCAGTAGTTCGGAGGACAGGGGGCCTACCTTGAACACTGAAGCTTTCTTT.

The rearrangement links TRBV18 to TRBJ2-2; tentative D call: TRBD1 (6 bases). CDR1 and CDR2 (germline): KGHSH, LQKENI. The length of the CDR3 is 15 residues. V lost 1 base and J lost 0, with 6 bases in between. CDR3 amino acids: CASSPRGPNTGELFF. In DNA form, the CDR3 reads TGTGCCAGCTCACCACGGGGGCCGAACACCGGGGAGCTGTTTTTT.

CDR3 loop: CASSSLAGDKHNEQFF. In nucleotides, the CDR3 is TGTGCCAGCAGCTCCCTAGCGGGAGATAAACACAATGAGCAGTTCTTC. The J gene is TRBJ2-1, the V gene TRBV3-1; 10 bases are a match to TRBD2. CDR1 is LGHDT and CDR2 is YNNKEL in the germline V gene (reference sequence). The CDR3 totals 16 residues. V trimming: 5 bases; J trimming: 5 bases; junction bases outside the gene matches: 9.

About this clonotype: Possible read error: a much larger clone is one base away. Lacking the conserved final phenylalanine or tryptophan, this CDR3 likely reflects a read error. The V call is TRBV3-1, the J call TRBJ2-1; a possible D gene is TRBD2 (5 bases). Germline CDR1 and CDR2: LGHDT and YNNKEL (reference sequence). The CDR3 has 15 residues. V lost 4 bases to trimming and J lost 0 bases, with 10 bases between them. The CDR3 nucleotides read TGTGCCAGCAGCCCCACAGCGGACTCCTACAATGAGCAGTTCTGC. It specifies CASSPTADSYNEQFC.

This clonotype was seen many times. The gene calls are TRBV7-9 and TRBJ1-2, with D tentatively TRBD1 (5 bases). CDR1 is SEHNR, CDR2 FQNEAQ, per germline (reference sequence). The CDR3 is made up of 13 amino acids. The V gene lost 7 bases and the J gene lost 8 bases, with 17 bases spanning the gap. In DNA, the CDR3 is TGTGCCAGCATGTCGGTCGGGGCCGGCGGCTACACCTTC. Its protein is CASMSVGAGGYTF.

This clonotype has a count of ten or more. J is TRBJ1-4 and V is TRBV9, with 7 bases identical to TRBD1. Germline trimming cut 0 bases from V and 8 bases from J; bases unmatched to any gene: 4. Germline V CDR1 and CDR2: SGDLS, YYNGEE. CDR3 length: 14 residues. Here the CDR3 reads CASSVGQGGEKLFF. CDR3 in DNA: TGTGCCAGCAGCGTAGGACAGGGAGGAGAAAAACTGTTTTTT.

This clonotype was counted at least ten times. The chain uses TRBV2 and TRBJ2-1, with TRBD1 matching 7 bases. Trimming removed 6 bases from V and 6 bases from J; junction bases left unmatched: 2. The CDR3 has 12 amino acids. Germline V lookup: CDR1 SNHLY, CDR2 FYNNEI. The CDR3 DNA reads TGTGCCAGCAGAGGACAGGCCAATGAGCAGTTCTTC. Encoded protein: CASRGQANEQFF. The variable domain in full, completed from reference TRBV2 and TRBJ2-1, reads EPEVTQTPSHQVTQMGQEVILRCVPISNHLYFYWYRQILGQKVEFLVSFYNNEISEKSEIFDDQFSVERPDGSNFTLKIRSTKLEDSAMYFCASRGQANEQFFGPGTRLTVL.

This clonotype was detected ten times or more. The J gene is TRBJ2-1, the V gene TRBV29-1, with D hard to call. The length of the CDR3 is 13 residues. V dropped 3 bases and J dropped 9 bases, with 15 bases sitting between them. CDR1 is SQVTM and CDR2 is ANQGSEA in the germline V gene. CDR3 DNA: TGCAGCGTTGAGACGGGCCCTCGGAGTGAGCAGTTCTTC. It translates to CSVETGPRSEQFF.

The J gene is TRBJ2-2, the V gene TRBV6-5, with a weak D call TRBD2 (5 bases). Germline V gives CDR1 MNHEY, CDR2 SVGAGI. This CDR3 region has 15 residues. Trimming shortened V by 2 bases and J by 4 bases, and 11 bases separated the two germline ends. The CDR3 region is CASSYADGSTGELFF. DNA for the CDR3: TGTGCCAGCAGTTACGCTGATGGGAGCACCGGGGAGCTGTTTTTT.

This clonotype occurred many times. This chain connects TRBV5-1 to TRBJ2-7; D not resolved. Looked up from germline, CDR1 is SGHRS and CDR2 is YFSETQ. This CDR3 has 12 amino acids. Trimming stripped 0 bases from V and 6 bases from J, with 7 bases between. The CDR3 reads CASSLGGSEQYF. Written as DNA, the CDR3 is TGCGCCAGCAGCTTGGGAGGAAGCGAGCAGTACTTC.

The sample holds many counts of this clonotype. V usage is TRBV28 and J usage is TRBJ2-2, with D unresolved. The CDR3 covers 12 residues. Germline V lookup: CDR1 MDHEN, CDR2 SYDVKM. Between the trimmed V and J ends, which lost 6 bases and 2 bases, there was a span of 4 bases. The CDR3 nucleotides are TGTGCCAGCAGGATTAACACCGGGGAGCTGTTTTTT. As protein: CASRINTGELFF.

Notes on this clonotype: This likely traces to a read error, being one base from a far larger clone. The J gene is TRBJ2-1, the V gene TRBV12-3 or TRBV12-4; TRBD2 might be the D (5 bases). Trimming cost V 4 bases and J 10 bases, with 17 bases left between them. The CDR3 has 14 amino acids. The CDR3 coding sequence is TGTGCCAGCAGTTCCGATGGGAGAGGCGACGAGCAGTTCTTC. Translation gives CASSSDGRGDEQFF.

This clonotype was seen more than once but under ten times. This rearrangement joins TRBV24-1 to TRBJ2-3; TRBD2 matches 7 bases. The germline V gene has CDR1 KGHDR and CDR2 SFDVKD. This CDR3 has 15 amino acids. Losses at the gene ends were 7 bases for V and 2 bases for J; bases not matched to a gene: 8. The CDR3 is CATSGRESPTDTQYF. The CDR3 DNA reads TGTGCCACCAGCGGGCGGGAGTCCCCCACAGATACGCAGTATTTT.

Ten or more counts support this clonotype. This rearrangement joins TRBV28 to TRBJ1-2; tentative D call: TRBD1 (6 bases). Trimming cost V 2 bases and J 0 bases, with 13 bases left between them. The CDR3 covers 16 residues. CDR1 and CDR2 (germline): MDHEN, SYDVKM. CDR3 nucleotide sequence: TGTGCCAGCAGTTTACATCTCGGGGGGCCTAACTATGGCTACACCTTC. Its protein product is CASSLHLGGPNYGYTF.

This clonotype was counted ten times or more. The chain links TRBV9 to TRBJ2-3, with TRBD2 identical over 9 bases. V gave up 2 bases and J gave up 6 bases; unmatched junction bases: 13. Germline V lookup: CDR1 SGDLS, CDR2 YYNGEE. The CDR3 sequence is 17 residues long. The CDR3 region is CASSVGAEGSGSDTQYF. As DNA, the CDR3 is TGTGCCAGCAGCGTGGGGGCAGAGGGTAGCGGGAGTGATACGCAGTATTTT. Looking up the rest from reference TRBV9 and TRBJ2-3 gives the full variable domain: DSGVTQTPKHLITATGQRVTLRCSPRSGDLSVYWYQQSLDQGLQFLIQYYNGEERAKGNILERFSAQQFPDLHSELNLSSLELGDSALYFCASSVGAEGSGSDTQYFGPGTRLTVL.

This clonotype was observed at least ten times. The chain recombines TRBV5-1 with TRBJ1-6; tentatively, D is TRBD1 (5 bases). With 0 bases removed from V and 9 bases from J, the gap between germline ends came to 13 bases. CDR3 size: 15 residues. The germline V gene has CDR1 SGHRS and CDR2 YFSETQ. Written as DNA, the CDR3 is TGCGCCAGCAGCTTGGCCGGCCAGGGACGTTCACCCCTCCACTTT. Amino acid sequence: CASSLAGQGRSPLHF.

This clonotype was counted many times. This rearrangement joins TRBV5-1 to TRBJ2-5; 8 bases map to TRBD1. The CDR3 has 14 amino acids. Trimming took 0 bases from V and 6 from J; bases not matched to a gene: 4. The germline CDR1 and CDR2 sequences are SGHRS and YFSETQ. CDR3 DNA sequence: TGCGCCAGCAGCTTGGGACAGGGGTCGAAGACCCAGTACTTC. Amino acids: CASSLGQGSKTQYF. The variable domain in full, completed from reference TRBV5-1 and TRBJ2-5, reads KAGVTQTPRYLIKTRGQQVTLSCSPISGHRSVSWYQQTPGQGLQFLFEYFSETQRNKGNFPGRFSGRQFSNSRSEMNVSTLELGDSALYLCASSLGQGSKTQYFGPGTRLLVL.

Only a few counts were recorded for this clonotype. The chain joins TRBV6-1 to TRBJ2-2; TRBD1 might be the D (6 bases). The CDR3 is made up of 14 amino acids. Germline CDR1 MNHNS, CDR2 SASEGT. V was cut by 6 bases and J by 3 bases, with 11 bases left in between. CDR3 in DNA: TGTGCCAGCAGAGGACAGTGGGACACCGGGGAGCTGTTTTTT. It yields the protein CASRGQWDTGELFF.

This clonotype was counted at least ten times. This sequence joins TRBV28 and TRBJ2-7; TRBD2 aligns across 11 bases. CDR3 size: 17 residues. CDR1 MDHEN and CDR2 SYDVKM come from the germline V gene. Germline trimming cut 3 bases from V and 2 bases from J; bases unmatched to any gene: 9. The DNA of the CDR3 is TGTGCCAGCAGTTTTAGCGGGAGGGCCAACCCGCCCTACGAGCAGTACTTC. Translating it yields CASSFSGRANPPYEQYF.

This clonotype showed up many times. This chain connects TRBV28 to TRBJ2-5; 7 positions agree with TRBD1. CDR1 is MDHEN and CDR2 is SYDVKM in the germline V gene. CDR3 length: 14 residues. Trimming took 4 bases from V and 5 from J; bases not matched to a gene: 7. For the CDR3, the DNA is TGTGCCAGCAGTTCTCCCGACAGGGTGGAGACCCAGTACTTC. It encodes CASSSPDRVETQYF.

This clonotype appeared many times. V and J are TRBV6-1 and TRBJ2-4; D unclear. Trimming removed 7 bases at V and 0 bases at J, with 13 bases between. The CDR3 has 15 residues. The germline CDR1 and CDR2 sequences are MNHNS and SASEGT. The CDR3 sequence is CASKSAEEAKNIQYF. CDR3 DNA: TGTGCCAGCAAGTCGGCGGAAGAAGCCAAAAACATTCAGTACTTC.